This TCR beta chain is drawn from a study of blood T cells in healthy people across ages. Study-wide results and caveats: It was the long-lived donors that had more naive CD4+ cells and higher diversity than aged donors. For the donors, CMV status was unknown and possibly confounded expanded clonotype changes.

Trimming cost V 6 bases and J 0 bases, with 15 bases left between them. This CDR3 is 15 amino acids long. Germline loops: CDR1 SGHKS, CDR2 YYEKEE (reference sequence). This clonotype has a handful of counts. Antigen: not known. The authors ran a second PCR of about 7 to 11 cycles using a sample-barcoded 5' primer and a J-beta primer mix. Via MiXCR, TCRdb re-called the 5' RACE reads, giving one row per CDR3 protein. The sample lists roughly 1.5 million distinct CDR3 sequences, approximately 43% occurring once. Donors were systemically healthy Caucasian individuals from Russia aged about 6 to 95 years. For every donor, a draw yielded ten milliliters of peripheral blood.

Source material: blood. This TCR came from a woman between 18 and 30 years old in good health. The chain uses TRBV5-5 and TRBJ1-1; D remains ambiguous. The CDR3: CASIPMEKMNTEAFF. CDR3 DNA: TGTGCCAGCATCCCGATGGAGAAGATGAACACTGAAGCTTTCTTT.